These T cell receptor beta chains were read from a single sample in a study of Graves' ophthalmopathy and Graves' hyperthyroidism. TCRdb reprocessed the multiplex PCR reads with MiXCR, giving one entry per CDR3 protein. Counted here are roughly 50,000 distinct CDR3 sequences, 50% occurring once; the ten biggest clones make up around 23%. The sample comprised peripheral blood. The receptors derive from an adult man with Graves' ophthalmopathy. The CDR3 runs from the conserved cysteine through the conserved F or W. A D gene is named only where the DNA matches it firmly. Size tells how often a clone was seen (once, few, many) or the class of an expanded clone, and some rows leave it out.

J | D | size | V | CDR3 | DNA
TRBJ2-7 | NA | once | TRBV10-3 | CAISVGLNYEQYF | TGTGCCATCAGTGTTGGACTGAACTACGAGCAGTACTTC
TRBJ2-7 | NA | NA | TRBV7-3 | CASSVRDTYEQYF | TGTGCCAGCAGCGTCCGGGACACCTACGAGCAGTACTTC
TRBJ1-3 | NA | medium-sized | TRBV2 | CASSALTAGNTIYF | TGTGCCAGCAGTGCCTTGACAGCTGGAAACACCATATATTTT
TRBJ2-5 | NA | once | TRBV29-1 | CSQGGEAYF | TGCAGCCAAGGAGGGGAGGCATACTTC
TRBJ2-1 | NA | few | TRBV10-3 | CAISESSHILDEQFF | TGTGCCATCAGTGAGTCTAGTCATATCCTCGATGAGCAGTTCTTC
TRBJ2-1 | TRBD2 | medium-sized | TRBV10-3 | CAISESGTSGYNEQFF | TGTGCCATCAGTGAATCCGGGACTAGCGGCTACAATGAGCAGTTCTTC
TRBJ1-2 | TRBD1 | medium-sized | TRBV10-3 | CAISGGEGQGRNGYTF | TGTGCCATCAGTGGGGGGGAGGGACAGGGAAGGAATGGCTACACCTTC
TRBJ1-3 | NA | many | TRBV3-1 | CASSQQVGNTIYF | TGTGCCAGCAGCCAACAGGTTGGAAACACCATATATTTT
TRBJ2-3 | NA | many | TRBV2 | CASTWEATDTQYF | TGTGCCAGCACCTGGGAGGCCACAGATACGCAGTATTTT
TRBJ2-5 | NA | many | TRBV10-2 | CASSESRGETQYF | TGCGCCAGCAGTGAGTCACGGGGGGAGACCCAGTACTTC
TRBJ2-7 | NA | many | TRBV28 | CASSLGRAEQYF | TGTGCCAGCAGTTTAGGGCGGGCCGAGCAGTACTTC
TRBJ2-7 | NA | NA | TRBV7-9 | CASSVSTPYEQYF | TGTGCCAGCAGCGTAAGTACTCCCTACGAGCAGTACTTC
TRBJ2-2 | NA | many | TRBV5-1 | CASSPDSSTGELFF | TGCGCCAGCAGCCCCGACAGTTCCACCGGGGAGCTGTTTTTT
TRBJ2-1 | TRBD2 | once | TRBV10-3 | CAISESLGLAGGDNEQFF | TGTGCCATCAGTGAGTCGTTAGGACTAGCGGGGGGAGACAATGAGCAGTTCTTC
TRBJ2-1 | NA | NA | TRBV7-8 | CASSLALAGPEQFF | TGTGCCAGCAGCTTAGCGCTGGCGGGACCTGAGCAGTTCTTC
TRBJ1-5 | TRBD1 | many | TRBV6-2/TRBV6-3 | CASSVGTGGGNQPQHF | TGTGCCAGCAGTGTTGGGACAGGGGGTGGCAATCAGCCCCAGCATTTT
TRBJ1-2 | TRBD1 | once | TRBV2 | CASSPPGTGRSGYTF | TGTGCCAGCAGTCCCCCCGGGACAGGGCGGAGCGGCTACACCTTC
TRBJ1-6 | NA | NA | TRBV2 | CASRGWDNSPLHF | TGTGCCAGCAGAGGGTGGGATAATTCACCCCTCCACTTT
TRBJ1-1 | NA | many | TRBV19 | CASTLGTGLGAFF | TGTGCCAGTACCCTTGGGACGGGTTTGGGGGCTTTCTTT
TRBJ1-5 | NA | NA | TRBV20-1 | CSARLGGVEQPQHF | TGCAGTGCTAGATTAGGGGGAGTAGAGCAGCCCCAGCATTTT
TRBJ1-6 | NA | many | TRBV6-5 | CASSYEVGSANSYNSPLHF | TGTGCCAGCAGTTACGAGGTGGGGAGTGCGAACTCCTATAATTCACCCCTCCACTTT
TRBJ1-5 | TRBD1 | NA | TRBV20-1 | CSAPGTGESQPQHF | TGCAGTGCCCCCGGGACAGGGGAGAGCCAGCCCCAGCATTTT
TRBJ2-7 | NA | NA | TRBV5-6 | CASSLGLPLEQYF | TGTGCCAGCAGCTTGGGACTACCCCTCGAGCAGTACTTC
TRBJ1-1 | TRBD1 | many | TRBV30 | CAWSVGTGNTEAFF | TGTGCCTGGAGCGTGGGGACAGGGAACACTGAAGCTTTCTTT
TRBJ2-2 | NA | NA | TRBV7-2 | CASSGPACTGELFF | TGTGCCAGCAGCGGACCAGCTTGCACCGGGGAGCTGTTTTTT
TRBJ1-5 | NA | NA | TRBV7-9 | CASSFGGVQPQHF | TGTGCCAGCAGCTTCGGAGGGGTCCAGCCCCAGCATTTT
TRBJ1-2 | NA | many | TRBV27 | CASSPRGSQEGYTF | TGTGCCAGCAGTCCCCGGGGGAGCCAGGAAGGCTACACCTTC
TRBJ2-1 | TRBD2 | many | TRBV7-6 | CASSLAPSGGNEQFF | TGTGCCAGCAGCTTAGCTCCTAGCGGGGGGAATGAGCAGTTCTTC
TRBJ2-3 | NA | many | TRBV5-8 | CASSLSPTDTQYF | TGTGCCAGCAGCTTGTCTCCGACAGATACGCAGTATTTT
TRBJ2-7 | TRBD1 | NA | TRBV7-7 | CASSLQTGAYEQYF | TGTGCTAGCAGCCTCCAGACAGGGGCATACGAGCAGTACTTC
TRBJ1-3 | NA | once | TRBV29-1 | CSVSDGGKNTIYF | TGCAGCGTTTCCGACGGCGGCAAAAACACCATATATTTT
TRBJ2-1 | NA | many | TRBV7-2 | CASSSVDPDNEQFF | TGTGCCAGCAGTTCTGTGGACCCCGATAATGAGCAGTTCTTC
TRBJ2-5 | TRBD2 | NA | TRBV5-1 | CASSPRTSGGQETQYF | TGCGCCAGCAGCCCCAGGACTAGCGGGGGCCAAGAGACCCAGTACTTC
TRBJ2-2 | TRBD2 | NA | TRBV24-1 | CATSEAGLAGRDTGELFF | TGTGCCACCAGTGAGGCGGGACTAGCGGGACGTGACACCGGGGAGCTGTTTTTT
TRBJ1-4 | NA | few | TRBV19 | CASSSGWQTTNEKLFF | TGTGCCAGTAGTAGTGGATGGCAAACAACTAATGAAAAACTGTTTTTT
TRBJ1-2 | TRBD1 | NA | TRBV12-3/TRBV12-4 | CASSLDRGGYTF | TGTGCCAGCAGTTTGGACAGGGGTGGCTACACCTTC
TRBJ1-2 | NA | NA | TRBV5-6 | CASSEGTGYYGYTF | TGTGCCAGCAGCGAGGGAACAGGATACTATGGCTACACCTTC
TRBJ1-6 | TRBD1 | NA | TRBV6-5 | CASRTGTGEGNSPLHF | TGTGCCAGCCGAACCGGGACAGGGGAGGGTAATTCACCCCTCCACTTT
TRBJ2-5 | NA | NA | TRBV24-1 | CATSGPIDPETQYF | TGTGCCACCAGTGGTCCGATTGACCCAGAGACCCAGTACTTC
TRBJ1-3 | TRBD1 | NA | TRBV29-1 | CSVEGQGSYSGNTIYF | TGCAGCGTAGAGGGACAGGGATCTTACTCTGGAAACACCATATATTTT
TRBJ2-2 | NA | many | TRBV6-6 | CASSYSVRNTGELFF | TGTGCCAGCAGTTACTCGGTCAGAAACACCGGGGAGCTGTTTTTT
TRBJ2-7 | NA | NA | TRBV24-1 | CATSDYRGGVYEQYF | TGTGCCACCAGTGATTACAGGGGAGGGGTCTACGAGCAGTACTTC
TRBJ1-1 | NA | few | TRBV27 | CASSLRRVGIPMNTEAFF | TGTGCCAGCAGTTTACGGAGGGTTGGCATACCCATGAACACTGAAGCTTTCTTT
TRBJ1-1 | TRBD1 | NA | TRBV6-6 | CASSYVTSGQENTEAFF | TGTGCCAGCAGTTACGTAACTAGCGGACAGGAAAACACTGAAGCTTTCTTT
TRBJ2-7 | NA | NA | TRBV19 | CASSINRVDDEQYF | TGTGCCAGTAGTATAAACAGGGTAGACGACGAGCAGTACTTC